Sequencing of this T cell receptor beta chain was carried out in a study of T cell repertoires in cytomegalovirus infection. Study-level background: Public TCR beta signatures were indicative of both CMV infection and a matching HLA type.

The germline CDR1 and CDR2 sequences are SQVTM and ANQGSEA. The CDR3 runs to 14 residues. Turning to this clonotype: Compared with germline, one end of the junction differs, possibly owing to a read error.

TCRdb re-analysed the reads in MiXCR, keeping a single row per CDR3 protein. The table shows fewer than 700,000 distinct CDR3 sequences, with more than 20% occurring only once. This clonotype originated in a human donor in good health (CMV status not recorded). Some clones in this sample may be carry-over from other donors' samples. Material: CD8+ T cells from PBMCs. V usage is TRBV29-1 and J usage is TRBJ1-2; 8 nucleotides align to TRBD1. This CDR3 reads CSIEGQGARHGYTF. The CDR3 DNA follows: TGCAGCATTGAAGGCCAGGGGGCGCGGCATGGCTACACCTTC. Based on the CDR3 plus reference TRBV29-1 and TRBJ1-2, the full variable domain is SAVISQKPSRDICQRGTSLTIQCQVDSQVTMMFWYRQQPGQSLTLIATANQGSEATYESGFVIDKFPISRPNLTFSTLTVSNMSPEDSSIYLCSIEGQGARHGYTFGSGTRLTVV.